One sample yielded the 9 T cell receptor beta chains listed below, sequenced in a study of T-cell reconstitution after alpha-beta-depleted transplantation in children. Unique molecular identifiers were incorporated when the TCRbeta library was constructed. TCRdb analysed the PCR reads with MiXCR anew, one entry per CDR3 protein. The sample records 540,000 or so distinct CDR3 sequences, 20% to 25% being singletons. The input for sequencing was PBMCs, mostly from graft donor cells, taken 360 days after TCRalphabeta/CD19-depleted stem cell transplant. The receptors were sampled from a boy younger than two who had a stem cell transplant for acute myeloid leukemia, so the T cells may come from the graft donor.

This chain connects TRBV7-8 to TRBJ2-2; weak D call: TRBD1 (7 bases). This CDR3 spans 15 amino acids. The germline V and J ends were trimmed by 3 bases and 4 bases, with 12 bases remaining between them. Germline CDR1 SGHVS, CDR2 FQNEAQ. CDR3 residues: CASSFQGGPTGELFF. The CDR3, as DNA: TGTGCCAGCAGCTTTCAGGGGGGCCCCACCGGGGAGCTGTTTTTT.

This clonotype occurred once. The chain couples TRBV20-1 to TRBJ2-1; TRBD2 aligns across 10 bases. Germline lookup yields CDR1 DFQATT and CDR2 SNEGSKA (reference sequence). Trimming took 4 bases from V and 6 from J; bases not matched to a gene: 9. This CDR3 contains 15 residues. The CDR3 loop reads CSATAGSGGANEQFF. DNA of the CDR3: TGCAGTGCTACCGCAGGGAGCGGGGGGGCCAATGAGCAGTTCTTC.

CDR3 loop: CASSEGRGPYYGYTF. The CDR3, as DNA: TGTGCCAGCAGTGAAGGCCGCGGCCCGTACTATGGCTACACCTTC. The genes are TRBV2 and TRBJ1-2; D call uncertain. The CDR3 runs to 15 residues. With 1 base removed from V and 3 bases from J, the gap between germline ends came to 12 bases. CDR1 and CDR2 from the germline V gene are SNHLY and FYNNEI.

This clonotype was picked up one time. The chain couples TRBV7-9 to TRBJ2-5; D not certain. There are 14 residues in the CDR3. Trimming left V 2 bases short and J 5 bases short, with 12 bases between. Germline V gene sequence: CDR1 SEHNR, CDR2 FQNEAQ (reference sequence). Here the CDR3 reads CASSLMVSRETQYF. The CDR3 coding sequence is TGTGCCAGCAGCTTAATGGTCAGCAGGGAGACCCAGTACTTC.

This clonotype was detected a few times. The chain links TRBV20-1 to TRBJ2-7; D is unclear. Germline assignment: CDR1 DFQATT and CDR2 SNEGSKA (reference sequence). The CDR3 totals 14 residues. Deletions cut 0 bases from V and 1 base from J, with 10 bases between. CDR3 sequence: CSARDRRISYEQYF. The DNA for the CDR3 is TGCAGTGCTAGAGATCGGCGGATTTCCTACGAGCAGTACTTC.

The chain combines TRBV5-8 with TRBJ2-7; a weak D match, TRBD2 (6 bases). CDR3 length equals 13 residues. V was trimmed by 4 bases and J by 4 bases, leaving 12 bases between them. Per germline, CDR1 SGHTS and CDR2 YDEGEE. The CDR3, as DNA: TGTGCCAGCAGCAGGGGACTCCAATACGAGCAGTACGTC. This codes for CASSRGLQYEQYV.

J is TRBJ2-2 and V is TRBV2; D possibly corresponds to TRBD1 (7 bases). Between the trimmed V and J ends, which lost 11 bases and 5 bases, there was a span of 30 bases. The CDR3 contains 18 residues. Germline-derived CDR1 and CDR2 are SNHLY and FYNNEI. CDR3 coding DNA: TGTGCCCGCTGTTCGGGGGACAGATTCGGGGGCCGGACCGGGGAGCTGTTTTTT. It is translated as CARCSGDRFGGRTGELFF.

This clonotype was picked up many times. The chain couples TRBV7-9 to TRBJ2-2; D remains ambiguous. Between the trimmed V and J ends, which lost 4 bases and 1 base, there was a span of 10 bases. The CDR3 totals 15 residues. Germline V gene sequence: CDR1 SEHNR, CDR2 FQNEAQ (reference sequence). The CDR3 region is CASSWGTQNTGELFF. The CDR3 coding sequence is TGTGCCAGCAGCTGGGGAACTCAGAACACCGGGGAGCTGTTTTTT. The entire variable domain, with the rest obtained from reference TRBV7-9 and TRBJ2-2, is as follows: DTGVSQNPRHKITKRGQNVTFRCDPISEHNRLYWYRQTLGQGPEFLTYFQNEAQLEKSRLLSDRFSAERPKGSFSTLEIQRTEQGDSAMYLCASSWGTQNTGELFFGEGSRLTVL.

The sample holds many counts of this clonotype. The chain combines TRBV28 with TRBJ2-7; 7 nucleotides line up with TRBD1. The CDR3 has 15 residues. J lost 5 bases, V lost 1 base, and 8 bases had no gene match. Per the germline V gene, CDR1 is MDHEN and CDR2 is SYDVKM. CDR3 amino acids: CASSLSKTGNHEQYV. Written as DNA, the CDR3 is TGTGCCAGCAGTTTATCCAAGACAGGGAATCACGAGCAGTACGTC.